This T cell receptor beta chain was found in a study of T cell changes during pregnancy in multiple sclerosis. The repertoire was sequenced with immunoSEQ multiplex PCR; TCRdb's copy has only in-frame clones and lacks some. The sample contains around 70,000 clones, approximately 91% of which appear only once. In germline, CDR1 is MGHRA, CDR2 YSYEKL. Trimming took off 4 bases at V and 0 bases at J, with 14 bases between the two ends. The CDR3 consists of 16 residues. The TCR was taken from a female donor with multiple sclerosis, enrolled in a pregnancy study. The specimen was peripheral blood, collected in the third trimester of pregnancy. V is TRBV4-1 and J is TRBJ2-3, with TRBD2 as a possible D gene (6 bases). The CDR3: CASSPEPGTSTDTQYF. The CDR3 coding sequence is TGCGCCAGCAGCCCCGAGCCAGGGACTAGCACAGATACGCAGTATTTT.